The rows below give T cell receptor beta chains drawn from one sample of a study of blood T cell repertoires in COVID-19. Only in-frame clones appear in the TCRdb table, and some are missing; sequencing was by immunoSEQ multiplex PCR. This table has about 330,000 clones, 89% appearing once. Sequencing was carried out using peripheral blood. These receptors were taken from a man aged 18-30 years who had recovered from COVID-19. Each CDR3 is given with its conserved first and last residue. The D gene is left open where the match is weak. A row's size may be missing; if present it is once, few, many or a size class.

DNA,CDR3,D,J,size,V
TGTGCCAGCAAACAGTGGGGGTCCGGGGGTGGAGATACGCAGTATTTT,CASKQWGSGGGDTQYF,-,TRBJ2-3,-,TRBV5-4
TGTGCCAGCAGTTTGAGGGGGCGATACGAGCAGTACTTC,CASSLRGRYEQYF,TRBD1,TRBJ2-7,-,TRBV12-3/TRBV12-4
TGTGCCAGCAGCCGGGGACAGGTTCGGGAGCAGTTCTTC,CASSRGQVREQFF,TRBD1,TRBJ2-1,-,TRBV7-8
TGTGCCTGGAGTGTGAGCCTGCCTAATGAAAAACTGTTTTTT,CAWSVSLPNEKLFF,-,TRBJ1-4,-,TRBV30
TGCAGCGTTGACAGGGAGGGACACGGCTACACCTTC,CSVDREGHGYTF,-,TRBJ1-2,many,TRBV29-1
TGTGCCAGTACCATCGGACAGTATGGCTACACCTTC,CASTIGQYGYTF,-,TRBJ1-2,once,TRBV19
TGTGCCAGCAGCTTATCGAGCGAGATGTCACCCTACGAGCAGTACTTC,CASSLSSEMSPYEQYF,-,TRBJ2-7,once,TRBV7-9
TGTGCCAGCAGCGAGGGGACAGCTAGCAATCAGCCCCAGCATTTT,CASSEGTASNQPQHF,TRBD1,TRBJ1-5,-,TRBV7-9
TGTGCCACCAGGGACGCCAGGGCGATCGGGGAGCTGTTTTTT,CATRDARAIGELFF,-,TRBJ2-2,-,TRBV15
TGTGCCAGTAGTATAGGGACTAGCGGGAGAACAGATACGCAGTATTTT,CASSIGTSGRTDTQYF,TRBD2,TRBJ2-3,-,TRBV19
TGTGCCAGCAGCTTACCAGGGGAAAGCACTGAAGCTTTCTTT,CASSLPGESTEAFF,-,TRBJ1-1,few,TRBV5-6
TGTGCCATCAGTGGTCCTGGGGCGGATGCTTCTGGGGCCAACGTCCTGACTTTC,CAISGPGADASGANVLTF,-,TRBJ2-6,-,TRBV10-3
TGTGCCAGCAGCTTAGGGGCAGCCATAGCCTACGAGCAGTACTTC,CASSLGAAIAYEQYF,-,TRBJ2-7,-,TRBV11-1
TGTGCCAGCAGCGCAGGGAACACTGAAGCTTTCTTT,CASSAGNTEAFF,-,TRBJ1-1,-,TRBV9
TGTGCCAGCAGCACCCCTCGACTAGCGGGAGGGTACACAGATACGCAGTATTTT,CASSTPRLAGGYTDTQYF,TRBD2,TRBJ2-3,-,TRBV6-2/TRBV6-3
TGTGCCAGCAGCTCGGTACAGGGGGTCCTGGGGTATGGCTACACCTTC,CASSSVQGVLGYGYTF,TRBD1,TRBJ1-2,-,TRBV5-6
TGTGCCAGCGACACCCCGACTAGCGGGAGGGGAGCCTACGAGCAGTACTTC,CASDTPTSGRGAYEQYF,TRBD2,TRBJ2-7,-,TRBV2
TGTGCCAGCAGCTTGACCGGGACAGGGGTTTATCAGCCCCAGCATTTT,CASSLTGTGVYQPQHF,TRBD1,TRBJ1-5,few,TRBV5-8
TGTGCCAGCAGTCCTCCCCCGGGACTAGCGGGAGGGCCAGGGGCCCCTGAGCAGTTCTTC,CASSPPPGLAGGPGAPEQFF,TRBD2,TRBJ2-1,-,TRBV13
TGTGCCACAACCGGGACAGGGGTGGGAGCTGAAGCTTTCTTT,CATTGTGVGAEAFF,TRBD1,TRBJ1-1,-,TRBV2
TGTGCCTGGAGTAGGGCTAGCGAAACCTACGAGCAGTACTTC,CAWSRASETYEQYF,-,TRBJ2-7,-,TRBV30
TGTGCCAGCAGTTTATCCGGACTAGCGGGAGTTTTGGCCAAAAACATTCAGTACTTC,CASSLSGLAGVLAKNIQYF,TRBD2,TRBJ2-4,-,TRBV27
TGTGCCAGCAGCCAAGGGGTAGGAGACACCGGGGAGCTGTTTTTT,CASSQGVGDTGELFF,-,TRBJ2-2,-,TRBV4-2
TGTGCCAGTAACAGGGACACTGAAGCTTTCTTT,CASNRDTEAFF,-,TRBJ1-1,few,TRBV19
TGTGCCAGCAGCCAAGATATGGTAGCGGGAAGTTACGAGCAGTACTTC,CASSQDMVAGSYEQYF,TRBD2,TRBJ2-7,-,TRBV4-2
TGTGCCAGCAGTCCCAACTCCTACGAGCAGTACTTC,CASSPNSYEQYF,-,TRBJ2-7,-,TRBV12-3/TRBV12-4
TGTGCCAGCAGCGAGACTAGCGGGGTTCAAGAGACCCAGTACTTC,CASSETSGVQETQYF,TRBD2,TRBJ2-5,-,TRBV9
TGTGCCAGCTCACCCAGCGGGAGTTTTGGCAATGAGCAGTTCTTC,CASSPSGSFGNEQFF,TRBD2,TRBJ2-1,-,TRBV18
TGTGCCAGCTCACCGCTAGGCACAAACAATCAGCCCCAGCATTTT,CASSPLGTNNQPQHF,-,TRBJ1-5,-,TRBV18
TGTGCCAGCAGTGCCGGGGGGGCGGGAAATCAGCCCCAGCATTTT,CASSAGGAGNQPQHF,-,TRBJ1-5,-,TRBV2
TGTGCCAGCAGCCAAGATTCGAGGGACAGGATTATTATGAACACTGAAGCTTTCTTT,CASSQDSRDRIIMNTEAFF,TRBD1,TRBJ1-1,-,TRBV3-1/TRBV3-2
TGTGCCATCAGTGAGACGAGCGGGAGCTCCTACAATGAGCAGTTCTTC,CAISETSGSSYNEQFF,TRBD2,TRBJ2-1,-,TRBV10-3
TGTGCCAGCTCACGCCAGGGTGAAGCTTTCTTT,CASSRQGEAFF,-,TRBJ1-1,few,TRBV18
TGTGCCAGCAGCTTGGCTCCTAGCGGTTACTACAATGAGCAGTTCTTC,CASSLAPSGYYNEQFF,TRBD2,TRBJ2-1,few,TRBV5-8
TGTGCCAGCAGTCTAGCGGGAGGCGGCCCCGAGCAGTACTTC,CASSLAGGGPEQYF,TRBD2,TRBJ2-7,-,TRBV6-2/TRBV6-3
TGTGCCAGTAAATTAACCGGGACTAGCGGGTTCAATGAGCAGTTCTTC,CASKLTGTSGFNEQFF,TRBD2,TRBJ2-1,-,TRBV2
TGTGCCAGCAGTGACAACTCCCTACAGGGACAGGGCTACACCTTC,CASSDNSLQGQGYTF,TRBD1,TRBJ1-2,-,TRBV6-2/TRBV6-3
TGTGCCAGCAGCCAAGGGGGCGCCGGAGAAAAACTGTTTTTT,CASSQGGAGEKLFF,-,TRBJ1-4,once,TRBV4-2
TGTGCCAGCTCCTCGGGGGAAGACGGGGAGCTGTTTTTT,CASSSGEDGELFF,-,TRBJ2-2,-,TRBV18
TGTGCCAGCAGCCCCCTGGAGACCCAGTACTTC,CASSPLETQYF,-,TRBJ2-5,-,TRBV7-2
TGTGCCAGCAAGTCATCGGTGAACACTGAAGCTTTCTTT,CASKSSVNTEAFF,-,TRBJ1-1,-,TRBV28
TGTGCCATCAGTGTTGCGGGGGCGAACACCGGGGAGCTGTTTTTT,CAISVAGANTGELFF,TRBD2,TRBJ2-2,-,TRBV10-3
TGTGCCAGCAGCTTGTCAGGGGGCGCAGATACGCAGTATTTT,CASSLSGGADTQYF,TRBD1,TRBJ2-3,-,TRBV11-3
TGCGCCAGCAGCTTGGCCGGGACAACGAACACTGAAGCTTTCTTT,CASSLAGTTNTEAFF,-,TRBJ1-1,-,TRBV5-1
TGTGCCACCAGCAGAGATAGTCGGGACACTTTATTAGAGACCCAGTACTTC,CATSRDSRDTLLETQYF,-,TRBJ2-5,-,TRBV15
TGTGCCAGCAGTGATGGAGGGAACTATGGCTACACCTTC,CASSDGGNYGYTF,-,TRBJ1-2,-,TRBV2
TGTGCCAGCAGCTTTTCTAGCGGGAGTGAGACCCAGTACTTC,CASSFSSGSETQYF,TRBD2,TRBJ2-5,-,TRBV13
TGTGCCAGCAGCTTGGGGACAGGGACGGAGACCCAGTACTTC,CASSLGTGTETQYF,TRBD1,TRBJ2-5,-,TRBV5-6
TGCGCCAGCAGCACACCCGGCGCGGGGACAGGACCCTACGAGCAGTACTTC,CASSTPGAGTGPYEQYF,TRBD1,TRBJ2-7,-,TRBV5-1
TGTGCCAGCAGTTCCGGACAGGGAGCAACTAATGAAAAACTGTTTTTT,CASSSGQGATNEKLFF,TRBD1,TRBJ1-4,-,TRBV6-2/TRBV6-3
TGTGCCAGCAGCGACCGTGGACAGCAGACAGATACGCAGTATTTT,CASSDRGQQTDTQYF,-,TRBJ2-3,-,TRBV11-3
TGTGCCAGCAGCCGCGACTACCCTGCGGGGGAGCTGTTTTTT,CASSRDYPAGELFF,-,TRBJ2-2,-,TRBV7-2